The 32 T cell receptor beta chains given below trace back to one sample, sequenced in a study of vaccination effects on CD4 cells after COVID-19. Sequencing in the ViraFEST assay came after antigen-specific CD4+ T cells had been expanded with viral peptide pools, which were used to stimulate PBMC. The authors isolated CD4+ T cells after roughly eleven days of culture. Sometime from March through December 2020, the person acquired a SARS-CoV-2 infection that PCR confirmed. These receptors are not linked to any known antigen. The assay was immunoSEQ multiplex PCR, and TCRdb's table has in-frame clones only and misses some. The sample carries roughly 23,000 clones, roughly four fifths recorded once. Sequencing used CD4+ T cells from PBMCs cultured with SARS-CoV-2 spike peptides, obtained before COVID-19 vaccination. The source is a human donor who had a prior SARS-CoV-2 infection.

J is TRBJ1-6 and V is TRBV2; a weak D match, TRBD1 (5 bases). CDR3 size: 15 residues. Germline-derived CDR1 and CDR2 are SNHLY and FYNNEI. The V end lost 3 bases, the J end lost 6 bases, and 12 bases lay between the germline ends. The CDR3 region has the DNA TGTGCCAGCAGTGAGAATAGGGGTCTTAATTCACCCCTCCACTTT. Translating it yields CASSENRGLNSPLHF.

The V and J genes are TRBV27 and TRBJ2-3; weak D call: TRBD2 (6 bases). The CDR3 length is 16 residues. The V gene lost 6 bases and the J gene lost 0 bases, with 16 bases spanning the gap. CDR1 is MNHEY and CDR2 is SMNVEV in the germline V gene (reference sequence). The chain's CDR3 is CASRYMGGDSTDTQYF. CDR3 nucleotide sequence: TGTGCCAGCAGATACATGGGGGGTGATAGCACAGATACGCAGTATTTT.

The gene calls are TRBV21-1 and TRBJ2-5; TRBD1 is taken as the D call from the table, unchecked against the DNA. TRBV21-1 is reported as a pseudogene. The CDR3 loop spans 15 amino acids. DNA for the CDR3: TGTGCCAGCAGCTTCAAGGGACAGGAGCAAGAGACCCAGTACTTC. Translation: CASSFKGQEQETQYF.

This clone is medium-sized by share. The chain couples TRBV6-5 to TRBJ2-7; D is perhaps TRBD1 (6 bases). This CDR3 region has 15 residues. Trimming removed 4 bases at V and 0 bases at J, with 13 bases between. Germline CDR1 is MNHEY and CDR2 is SVGAGI. In nucleotides, the CDR3 is TGTGCCAGCAGTTCAACAGGGTTTTCCTCCTACGAGCAGTACTTC. It is translated as CASSSTGFSSYEQYF.

The genes are TRBV7-9 and TRBJ2-3, with 8 bases identical to TRBD2. V was clipped by 5 bases and J by 0 bases; unmatched bases: 7. Germline V lookup: CDR1 SEHNR, CDR2 FQNEAQ (reference sequence). This CDR3 has 16 residues. The chain's CDR3 is CASSAGLDLSTDTQYF. The CDR3 DNA is TGTGCCAGCAGCGCGGGACTAGACTTGAGCACAGATACGCAGTATTTT.

The gene calls are TRBV6-5 and TRBJ1-4; weak D call: TRBD1 (5 bases). The CDR3 has 15 residues. Per germline, CDR1 MNHEY and CDR2 SVGAGI. Between the trimmed V and J ends, which lost 1 base and 7 bases, there was a span of 13 bases. Written as DNA, the CDR3 is TGTGCCAGCAGTTACTTTAAAGGCGGGGGTGAAAAACTGTTTTTT. Protein product: CASSYFKGGGEKLFF.

The chain carries TRBV27 and TRBJ1-2, with 9 nucleotides matching TRBD1. The germline V gene has CDR1 MNHEY and CDR2 SMNVEV (reference sequence). The CDR3 consists of 14 residues. V shed 3 bases, J shed 8 bases, and the junction held 7 bases outside the gene matches. The CDR3: CASSFHRGPGGYTF. The CDR3 nucleotides read TGTGCCAGCAGTTTCCACAGGGGGCCAGGGGGCTACACCTTC.

The gene calls are TRBV18 and TRBJ2-1; D gene uncertain. V lost 4 bases, J lost 9 bases, and 7 bases lay in between. Germline assignment: CDR1 KGHSH and CDR2 LQKENI. CDR3 length equals 11 residues. The CDR3 here is CASSQGPEQFF. In DNA, the CDR3 is TGTGCCAGCTCACAGGGTCCTGAGCAGTTCTTC.

V gene TRBV4-2 combines with J gene TRBJ2-7; TRBD2 agrees at 15 bases. V dropped 4 bases and J dropped 0; count of bases not matched to a gene: 10. CDR1 is LGHNA and CDR2 is YNFKEQ in the germline V gene. The CDR3 sequence is 19 residues long. The CDR3 DNA is TGTGCCAGCAGCCGACTCACCGGGACTAGCGGGAGGAGCTCCTACGAGCAGTACTTC. Its translation is CASSRLTGTSGRSSYEQYF.

The chain links TRBV12-3 or TRBV12-4 to TRBJ1-3; no firm D call. V was clipped by 5 bases and J by 7 bases, with 12 bases between them. The CDR3 is 13 residues long. CDR3 loop: CASSRQIGNTIYF. For the CDR3, the DNA is TGTGCCAGCAGTCGTCAGATCGGGAACACCATATATTTT.

This clone occurred once. This chain uses TRBV6-5 with TRBJ2-1; TRBD2 agrees at 8 bases. Germline values: CDR1 MNHEY, CDR2 SVGAGI. This CDR3 is 14 amino acids long. The J segment lost 2 bases and the V segment lost 8 bases, leaving 5 bases of the junction unmatched. The CDR3 spells CASASGQAYNEQFF. The CDR3 nucleotides are TGTGCCAGCGCTAGCGGGCAAGCCTACAATGAGCAGTTCTTC.

V and J are TRBV7-2 and TRBJ2-4; D is possibly TRBD1 (5 bases). CDR1 and CDR2 from the germline V gene are SGHTA and FQGNSA. V dropped 5 bases and J dropped 0 bases, with 17 bases sitting between them. The CDR3 has 17 residues. CDR3 in DNA: TGTGCCAGCAGCCCCGGACATTCCCTATTAGCCAAAAACATTCAGTACTTC. It yields the protein CASSPGHSLLAKNIQYF.

In this sample, this clone turned up a few times. The chain employs TRBV19 and TRBJ2-5, with 7 bases aligning to TRBD2. With 7 bases clipped from V and 7 bases from J, the junction kept 21 bases outside the gene matches. The CDR3 consists of 17 residues. The germline gives CDR1 LNHDA, CDR2 SQIVND (reference sequence). This CDR3 is CASTPSGRESPRGTQYF. CDR3 nucleotides: TGTGCCAGTACTCCCTCCGGGCGGGAGAGCCCGAGGGGGACCCAGTACTTC.

The genes are TRBV15 and TRBJ1-6; 7 bases fit TRBD1. This CDR3 comprises 15 residues. V trimming: 1 base; J trimming: 7 bases; junction bases outside the gene matches: 4. Germline lookup yields CDR1 LNHNV and CDR2 YYDKDF (reference sequence). For the CDR3, the DNA is TGTGCCACCAGCAGAGCAAGACAGGGAAATTCACCCCTCCACTTT. Residues: CATSRARQGNSPLHF.

The J gene is TRBJ1-4, the V gene TRBV5-1; D is unresolved. CDR3 length equals 13 residues. CDR1 is SGHRS, CDR2 YFSETQ, per germline. Deletions cut 5 bases from V and 6 bases from J, with 11 bases between. CDR3 loop: CASRRKEHEKLFF. CDR3 DNA sequence: TGCGCCAGCAGGCGGAAGGAGCATGAAAAACTGTTTTTT.

This chain links TRBV6-2 or TRBV6-3 with TRBJ1-5; possibly TRBD1 for D (5 bases). V was pared by 0 bases and J by 6 bases, with 21 bases between. This CDR3 is 18 amino acids long. CDR1 is MNHEY and CDR2 is SVGEGT in the germline V gene. The CDR3 protein is CASSYSYGTSRAGQPQHF. The CDR3 bases are TGTGCCAGCAGTTACTCTTACGGGACTTCCAGGGCGGGTCAGCCCCAGCATTTT.

This chain uses TRBV4-3 with TRBJ2-5; a possible D gene is TRBD1 (5 bases). CDR1 LGHNA and CDR2 YSLEER come from the germline V gene. The V end lost 3 bases, the J end lost 4 bases, and 9 bases lay between the germline ends. This CDR3 is 13 amino acids long. The CDR3, as DNA: TGCGCCAGCAGCCAGACAGTCTTAGAGACCCAGTACTTC. Protein: CASSQTVLETQYF.

The V and J genes are TRBV13 and TRBJ1-1; 12 nucleotides align to TRBD1. CDR1 and CDR2 from the germline V gene are PRHDT and FYEKMQ (reference sequence). V gave up 3 bases and J gave up 4 bases; unmatched junction bases: 9. The CDR3 is 17 amino acids. CDR3 DNA: TGTGCCAGCAGCTTCTCAACGGGACAGGGGGCGGCCACTGAAGCTTTCTTT. Translating gives CASSFSTGQGAATEAFF.

The chain joins TRBV2 to TRBJ2-7; maybe TRBD2 (5 bases). The CDR3 spans 15 residues. The germline V gene encodes CDR1 SNHLY and CDR2 FYNNEI. V lost 2 bases to trimming and J lost 3 bases, with 14 bases between them. This chain's CDR3 is CASSEFPLAIYEQYF. Here the CDR3 DNA reads TGTGCCAGCAGTGAATTCCCTCTAGCCATCTACGAGCAGTACTTC.

A single count supports this clone. The gene calls are TRBV6-5 and TRBJ2-7; a possible D gene is TRBD1 (6 bases). Trimming removed 4 bases at V and 2 bases at J, with 18 bases between. The CDR3 sequence is 16 residues long. CDR1 and CDR2 from the germline V gene are MNHEY and SVGAGI. As DNA, the CDR3 is TGTGCCAGCAGTTCTTCAAGACAGGATCCCCCCTACGAGCAGTACTTC. Translation gives CASSSSRQDPPYEQYF.

The CDR3 here is CASFGSRGYGANVLTF. The CDR3 coding sequence is TGTGCCAGTTTTGGGTCCCGGGGGTATGGGGCCAACGTCCTGACTTTC. This chain joins TRBV19 and TRBJ2-6; TRBD2 might be the D (6 bases). Germline values: CDR1 LNHDA, CDR2 SQIVND (reference sequence). CDR3 length: 16 amino acids. The V end lost 8 bases, the J end lost 3 bases, and 17 bases lay between the germline ends.

This clone showed up just a few times. The chain employs TRBV9 and TRBJ2-3, with D perhaps TRBD1 or TRBD2 (5 bases each). Germline CDR1 and CDR2: SGDLS and YYNGEE. V was shortened by 4 bases and J by 7 bases, with 10 bases between the two germline ends. The CDR3 loop spans 12 amino acids. The CDR3 nucleotides are TGTGCCAGCAGCCGGGACCCTCATACGCAGTATTTT. The encoded protein is CASSRDPHTQYF.

The chain is built from TRBV18 and TRBJ2-7; TRBD2 agrees at 13 bases. V gave up 3 bases and J gave up 6 bases; unmatched junction bases: 5. Germline CDR1 is KGHSH and CDR2 is LQKENI. This CDR3 spans 15 amino acids. The CDR3 loop is CASSPRTSGRSEQYF. The CDR3 DNA reads TGTGCCAGCTCACCGAGGACTAGCGGGAGATCCGAGCAGTACTTC.

This rearrangement joins TRBV7-3 to TRBJ1-2; D call uncertain. V was clipped by 5 bases and J by 3 bases, with 16 bases between them. There are 15 residues in the CDR3. Germline loops: CDR1 SGHTA, CDR2 FQGTGA. The CDR3 spells CASSGWAQSDYGYTF. CDR3 coding DNA: TGTGCCAGCAGCGGATGGGCCCAGAGCGACTATGGCTACACCTTC.

V usage is TRBV7-9 and J usage is TRBJ2-7; D is unclear. CDR1 and CDR2 from the germline V gene are SEHNR and FQNEAQ (reference sequence). CDR3 size: 14 residues. Between the trimmed V and J ends, which lost 0 bases and 3 bases, there was a span of 9 bases. The CDR3 coding sequence is TGTGCCAGCAGCTTAGCCGGGTTCAGCTACGAGCAGTACTTC. Protein sequence: CASSLAGFSYEQYF.

The V gene is TRBV7-2, the J gene TRBJ2-7; TRBD2 matches 8 bases. Germline CDR1 and CDR2: SGHTA and FQGNSA. V lost 5 bases and J lost 4; bases outside the gene matches: 13. The length of the CDR3 is 16 residues. This CDR3 is CASSPPGGRAPYEQYF. The CDR3 region has the DNA TGTGCCAGCAGCCCGCCGGGGGGGCGGGCGCCTTACGAGCAGTACTTC.

This clone was observed a handful of times. The gene calls are TRBV6-2 or TRBV6-3 and TRBJ2-2; no clear D. This CDR3 has 14 amino acids. Germline loops: CDR1 MNHEY, CDR2 SVGEGT. Trimming cost V 2 bases and J 4 bases, with 8 bases left between them. This chain's CDR3 is CASSYVSSTGELFF. The CDR3 bases are TGTGCCAGCAGTTACGTCTCCAGCACCGGGGAGCTGTTTTTT.

The rearrangement links TRBV18 to TRBJ2-1, with TRBD2 matching 7 bases. Germline V gene lookup returns CDR1 KGHSH and CDR2 LQKENI. The CDR3 contains 14 residues. Unmatched junction bases numbered 3, after V lost 1 base and J lost 6 bases. The CDR3 region is CASSPLSGGNEQFF. The CDR3 DNA reads as TGTGCCAGCTCACCACTTTCGGGGGGCAATGAGCAGTTCTTC.

The V call is TRBV2, the J call TRBJ2-3, with TRBD2 matching 9 bases. Germline-derived CDR1 and CDR2 are SNHLY and FYNNEI. The CDR3 loop spans 15 amino acids. V lost 7 bases and J lost 3; bases outside the gene matches: 8. The CDR3 region has the DNA TGTGCCAGCATACGGCGGGAGGGTGGAACAGATACGCAGTATTTT. Translating gives CASIRREGGTDTQYF.

The chain is built from TRBV4-2 and TRBJ2-1; D perhaps matches TRBD2 (6 bases). V shed 0 bases and J shed 0 bases, with 15 bases lying between them. The germline CDR1 and CDR2 sequences are LGHNA and YNFKEQ. CDR3 length: 18 residues. CDR3 sequence (DNA): TGTGCCAGCAGCCAAGACCCACGTGGACTAATCTCCTACAATGAGCAGTTCTTC. Amino acids: CASSQDPRGLISYNEQFF.

The V and J genes are TRBV9 and TRBJ2-3, with no clear D. The germline gives CDR1 SGDLS, CDR2 YYNGEE. The CDR3 totals 16 residues. V dropped 1 base and J dropped 0 bases, with 12 bases sitting between them. The CDR3 region has the DNA TGTGCCAGCAGCGTACGACCAGCCTCTAGCACAGATACGCAGTATTTT. Translated, it gives CASSVRPASSTDTQYF.

This clone was counted a few times. This sequence joins TRBV9 and TRBJ2-7, with 7 bases that match TRBD2. This CDR3 has 14 amino acids. Looked up from germline, CDR1 is SGDLS and CDR2 is YYNGEE. V lost 3 bases to trimming and J lost 4 bases; unmatched junction nucleotides: 7. The CDR3: CASSAGLAVYEQYF. The CDR3 DNA reads TGTGCCAGCAGCGCCGGGCTAGCGGTTTACGAGCAGTACTTC.